The 11 T cell receptor beta chains in this list originate from one sample, sequenced in a study of cytomegalovirus exposure and HLA in healthy donors. 13 Jbeta primers and 60 Vbeta primers were used for the PCR. Profiling relied on immunoSEQ multiplex PCR, and the TCRdb table lists in-frame clones only, not all of them. The sample lists about 100,000 clones, 76% seen once, with 4% in the top ten. The sequenced material came from PBMCs. The receptors here all came from a woman in her forties or fifties in good health and CMV-seropositive.

This clone was found a few times. CDR3 sequence (DNA): TGTGCCAGTCGTCTAGGGACAGGTGGCTCCTACGAGCAGTACTTC. It is translated as CASRLGTGGSYEQYF. The chain is built from TRBV19 and TRBJ2-7, with TRBD1 identical over 8 bases. Germline CDR1 is LNHDA and CDR2 is SQIVND (reference sequence). The CDR3 loop spans 15 amino acids. J was trimmed by 0 bases and V by 8 bases; bases with no gene match: 9.

This clone turned up a few times. The chain recombines TRBV6-1 with TRBJ1-1; D possibly corresponds to TRBD1 (5 bases). CDR1 is MNHNS and CDR2 is SASEGT in the germline V gene. CDR3 length equals 13 residues. V gave up 10 bases and J gave up 6 bases, with 18 bases separating them. DNA of the CDR3: TGTGCCACCAAGTCGGGGGGAAACCCTGAAGCTTTCTTT. Protein: CATKSGGNPEAFF.

On this clone: At one end the junction does not follow the germline gene, possibly because of a read error. The rearrangement joins TRBV7-9 to TRBJ2-1, with 10 bases that match TRBD2. CDR1 SEHNR and CDR2 FQNEAQ come from the germline V gene (reference sequence). The CDR3 is 15 residues long. The CDR3 loop is CSSSSTSGTNNEQFF. CDR3 DNA: TGTTCCAGCAGCTCCACTAGCGGGACCAACAATGAGCAGTTCTTC. The full variable domain, in which reference TRBV7-9 and TRBJ2-1 provide the parts outside the CDR3, is DTGVSQNPRHKITKRGQNVTFRCDPISEHNRLYWYRQTLGQGPEFLTYFQNEAQLEKSRLLSDRFSAERPKGSFSTLEIQRTEQGDSAMYLCSSSSTSGTNNEQFFGPGTRLTVL.

This clone was counted a few times. The chain uses TRBV5-1 and TRBJ2-7; 7 bases agree with TRBD1. V shed 0 bases, J shed 0 bases, and the junction held 3 bases outside the gene matches. This CDR3 is built from 15 residues. CDR1 SGHRS and CDR2 YFSETQ come from the germline V gene. The CDR3 sequence is CASSLVGTDSYEQYF. The CDR3 nucleotides are TGCGCCAGCAGCTTGGTAGGGACAGACTCCTACGAGCAGTACTTC.

The chain employs TRBV10-3 and TRBJ2-7; no reliable D call. V was cut by 4 bases and J by 4 bases, with 5 bases left in between. The CDR3 sequence is 11 residues long. CDR1 is ENHRY and CDR2 is SYGVKD in the germline V gene. CDR3 sequence (DNA): TGTGCCATCAGTGTAGATTACGAGCAGTACTTC. Protein product: CAISVDYEQYF.

The rearrangement links TRBV18 to TRBJ1-2; 9 nucleotides match TRBD1. In germline, CDR1 is KGHSH, CDR2 LQKENI. The J segment lost 8 bases and the V segment lost 10 bases, leaving 8 bases of the junction unmatched. The CDR3 has 12 amino acids. Written as DNA, the CDR3 is TGTGCCACCTGGGGACAGGGACGAGGCTACACCTTC. It codes for CATWGQGRGYTF. Full variable domain (rest looked up from reference TRBV18 and TRBJ1-2): NAGVMQNPRHLVRRRGQEARLRCSPMKGHSHVYWYRQLPEEGLKFMVYLQKENIIDESGMPKERFSAEFPKEGPSILRIQQVVRGDSAAYFCATWGQGRGYTFGSGTRLTVV.

The chain recombines TRBV5-6 with TRBJ2-7; no clear D gene. Germline CDR1 reads SGHDT; CDR2 reads YYEEEE. This CDR3 contains 13 residues. Between the trimmed V and J ends, which lost 2 bases and 2 bases, there was a span of 8 bases. The CDR3 bases are TGTGCCAGCAGCTTATCGGTTACCTACGAGCAGTACTTC. Its translation is CASSLSVTYEQYF. Full variable domain (missing parts from reference TRBV5-6 and TRBJ2-7): DAGVTQSPTHLIKTRGQQVTLRCSPKSGHDTVSWYQQALGQGPQFIFQYYEEEERQRGNFPDRFSGHQFPNYSSELNVNALLLGDSALYLCASSLSVTYEQYFGPGTRLTVT.

This chain connects TRBV5-1 to TRBJ1-1, with D hard to call. The germline V gene has CDR1 SGHRS and CDR2 YFSETQ. V lost 4 bases and J 6 bases, leaving 10 bases between the germline ends. The CDR3 contains 12 residues. CDR3 DNA sequence: TGCGCCAGCAGCCGAGGGTTCGCTGAAGCTTTCTTT. Translating it yields CASSRGFAEAFF. The full variable domain, with the rest looked up from reference TRBV5-1 and TRBJ1-1, is KAGVTQTPRYLIKTRGQQVTLSCSPISGHRSVSWYQQTPGQGLQFLFEYFSETQRNKGNFPGRFSGRQFSNSRSEMNVSTLELGDSALYLCASSRGFAEAFFGQGTRLTVV.

This clone appeared a few times. The gene calls are TRBV2 and TRBJ1-5, with TRBD1 matching 7 bases. With 6 bases clipped from V and 3 bases from J, the junction kept 11 bases outside the gene matches. The germline gives CDR1 SNHLY, CDR2 FYNNEI. This CDR3 spans 16 amino acids. This CDR3 reads CASSEPTGFNNQPQHF. The CDR3 nucleotides read TGTGCCAGCAGCGAGCCGACAGGGTTTAACAATCAGCCCCAGCATTTT.

V and J are TRBV27 and TRBJ2-5; D is uncertain. TRBJ2-7 matches the DNA end more closely, so the J call is doubtful. Germline assignment: CDR1 MNHEY and CDR2 SMNVEV (reference sequence). The CDR3 is 14 amino acids. The CDR3 is CASSRVPSVYEQYF. The CDR3 DNA reads TGTGCCAGCAGCCGCGTACCCTCCGTCTACGAGCAGTACTTC.

The V gene is TRBV5-1, the J gene TRBJ1-1; D perhaps matches TRBD1 (6 bases). The CDR3 runs to 18 residues. Trimming removed 0 bases at V and 4 bases at J, with 22 bases between. Germline V gene lookup returns CDR1 SGHRS and CDR2 YFSETQ. The CDR3 reads CASSLGAVLSAGVTEAFF. The DNA of the CDR3 is TGCGCCAGCAGCTTGGGGGCGGTTTTGTCGGCAGGGGTCACTGAAGCTTTCTTT.